This TCR beta chain was retrieved from a study of blood T cell repertoires in COVID-19. Turning to the study itself: Specimens from acute and convalescent COVID-19 originated in the United States, Italy and Spain. PBMCs, B-cell-depleted T cells, or T cells were the source of the cDNA or gDNA that made up the material.

Germline CDR1 SGHRS, CDR2 YFSETQ. V dropped 4 bases and J dropped 5; count of bases not matched to a gene: 2. The CDR3 length is 15 residues. For this clone: Other DNA sequences within the sample encode an identical CDR3.

Authors' data handling: Estimation of nucleated cell counts relied on the amplification of reference gene primers. Measured with immunoSEQ multiplex PCR; TCRdb has only the in-frame clones, and not every one. Clonal size and the V and J genes are those of that table, whereas D and trimming came from the DNA. The repertoire consists of over 150,000 clones, with 82% occurring once and the leading ten covering more than 9%. Input material: peripheral blood. The genes are TRBV5-1 and TRBJ2-5; 16 bases are a match to TRBD2. This receptor was taken from a woman of 80 years or more with active or convalescent COVID-19. The CDR3 sequence is CASSLGLAGGETQYF. The CDR3 DNA is TGCGCCAGCAGCCTGGGACTAGCGGGAGGGGAGACCCAGTACTTC.